This T cell receptor beta chain derives from a study of blood T cell repertoires in COVID-19. Sequencing used immunoSEQ multiplex PCR; TCRdb keeps in-frame clones, though not all of them. There are about 90,000 clones in the sample; more than 80% occur only once, and under 13% lies in the top ten. CDR3 size: 14 residues. The germline gives CDR1 MNHEY, CDR2 SVGAGI. With 2 bases removed from V and 5 bases from J, the gap between germline ends came to 10 bases. The TCR comes from a woman in her sixties or seventies with acute or convalescent COVID-19. Sequences were obtained from peripheral blood. The rearrangement joins TRBV6-5 to TRBJ2-1; TRBD2 is a possible D gene (5 bases). CDR3 residues: CASSYAGPNNEQFF. The CDR3 nucleotides read TGTGCCAGCAGTTACGCGGGCCCGAACAATGAGCAGTTCTTC.